This T cell receptor (beta chain) was identified in a study of cytomegalovirus exposure and HLA in healthy donors. The study's findings and limits: It was approximately 160 TCR beta chains that were listed as cytomegalovirus-associated.

CDR3 length: 13 amino acids. V was trimmed by 3 bases and J by 6 bases, leaving 12 bases between them. Germline V gene sequence: CDR1 GTSNPN, CDR2 SVGIG (reference sequence). Notes on this clone: Its antigen is not identified.

PCR amplification relied on 60 Vbeta primers (plus 13 Jbeta primers). Libraries were prepared by immunoSEQ multiplex PCR; TCRdb keeps only in-frame clonotypes and omits some of them. The sample yields roughly 100,000 clones, about two thirds seen once. V and J are TRBV30 and TRBJ2-4, with a weak D call TRBD1 (6 bases). Sequenced material: PBMCs. The TCR was taken from a woman aged 45-60 years in good health and CMV-seropositive. Written as DNA, the CDR3 is TGTGCCTGGAGCCCGGGACACGGAAACATTCAGTACTTC. Residues: CAWSPGHGNIQYF. Filled out from reference TRBV30 and TRBJ2-4, the complete variable domain reads SQTIHQWPATLVQPVGSPLSLECTVEGTSNPNLYWYRQAAGRGLQLLFYSVGIGQISSEVPQNLSASRPQDRQFILSSKKLLLSDSGFYLCAWSPGHGNIQYFGAGTRLSVL.